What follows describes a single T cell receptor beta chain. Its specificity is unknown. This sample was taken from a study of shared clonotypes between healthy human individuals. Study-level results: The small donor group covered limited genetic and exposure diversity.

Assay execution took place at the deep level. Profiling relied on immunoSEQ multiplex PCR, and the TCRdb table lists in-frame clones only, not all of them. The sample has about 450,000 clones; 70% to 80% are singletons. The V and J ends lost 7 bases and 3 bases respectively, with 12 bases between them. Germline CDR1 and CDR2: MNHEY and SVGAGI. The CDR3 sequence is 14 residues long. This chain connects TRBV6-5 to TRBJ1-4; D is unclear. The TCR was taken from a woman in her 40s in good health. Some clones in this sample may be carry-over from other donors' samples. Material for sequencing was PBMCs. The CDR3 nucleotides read TGTGCCAGCAAGAAGGGTTTTGCTAATGAAAAACTGTTTTTT. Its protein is CASKKGFANEKLFF.